The subject of this entry is one T cell receptor (beta chain). The sample belongs to a study of shared clonotypes between healthy human individuals. V was clipped by 1 base and J by 4 bases; unmatched bases: 7. This CDR3 has 15 residues. CDR1 and CDR2 from the germline V gene are SGHDT and YYEEEE. Samples underwent the assay at deep level. The method was immunoSEQ multiplex PCR; TCRdb's version includes in-frame clones alone and lacks a portion of them. The table has approximately 480,000 clones, around 79% seen once. Every one of the donors was a Caucasian adult that lived in Nashville, Tennessee. Around 91 million PBMCs were counted before genomic DNA extraction.

The sample taken for sequencing was PBMCs. The TCR originated in a woman aged 40 to 50 in good health. Some clones in this sample may be carry-over from other donors' samples. The V and J genes are TRBV5-6 and TRBJ2-7; 8 nucleotides match TRBD2. The CDR3 coding sequence is TGTGCCAGCAGCTTGTCTCAGGCTAGCGGGTACGAGCAGTACTTC. As protein: CASSLSQASGYEQYF.